The next 13 T cell receptor beta chains were all read from a single sample in a study of blood T cell repertoires in COVID-19 (TCRdb year 2020). Receptors were amplified or captured by the immunoSEQ multiplex PCR assay. As stored in TCRdb, this immuneACCESS dataset retains in-frame rearrangements with V and J assigned. A fraction of the clones does not appear; measured against another copy, unresolved V genes explain less than half of the discrepancy, and the remainder lacks a known reason. The sample table holds about 90,000 clones, of which approximately 80% were seen once. The ten largest clones capture about 6.5% of the sample. The sequencing sample was made of peripheral blood. Every receptor here comes from a man in his 70s with acute or convalescent COVID-19.

The chain links TRBV9 to TRBJ2-7; the match to TRBD1 covers 8 bases. Germline CDR1 is SGDLS and CDR2 is YYNGEE. J gave up 0 bases and V 3 bases, and 5 bases lay outside the gene matches. The CDR3 consists of 15 residues. The CDR3 is CASSAGTGYSYEQYF. The CDR3 DNA sequence: TGTGCCAGCAGCGCTGGGACAGGTTACTCCTACGAGCAGTACTTC.

The V call is TRBV4-2, the J call TRBJ1-2; D possibly corresponds to TRBD1 (6 bases). Trimming pared 0 bases from V and 0 bases from J, leaving 11 bases between. CDR3 length equals 16 residues. CDR1 and CDR2 from the germline V gene are LGHNA and YNFKEQ. The CDR3 is CASSQEDGQTNYGYTF. The CDR3 nucleotides are TGTGCCAGCAGCCAAGAGGATGGACAGACTAACTATGGCTACACCTTC.

This clone was counted only a few times. This chain links TRBV28 with TRBJ1-5; tentative D call: TRBD1 (6 bases). The CDR3 totals 18 residues. The germline V gene encodes CDR1 MDHEN and CDR2 SYDVKM. Trimming removed 3 bases from V and 0 bases from J, with 18 bases in between. This CDR3 reads CASSFLPLQGRSNQPQHF. The DNA of the CDR3 is TGTGCCAGCAGTTTCCTTCCCCTACAGGGTCGTAGCAATCAGCCCCAGCATTTT.

This clone was recorded a few times. This sequence joins TRBV5-4 and TRBJ2-3, with D maybe TRBD1 (5 bases). The CDR3 loop spans 15 amino acids. The germline V gene has CDR1 SGHNT and CDR2 YYREEE (reference sequence). Trimming removed 0 bases at V and 5 bases at J, with 13 bases between. The CDR3 protein is CASSLGTRQGDTQYF. CDR3 sequence (DNA): TGTGCCAGCAGCTTGGGAACCCGCCAGGGAGATACGCAGTATTTT.

The genes are TRBV19 and TRBJ2-1, with 8 bases aligning to TRBD2. The CDR3 has 14 residues. CDR1 and CDR2 (germline): LNHDA, SQIVND (reference sequence). The V and J ends lost 8 bases and 4 bases, in that order; junction bases with no gene match: 7. The CDR3 reads CASRLAGLYNEQFF. CDR3 DNA sequence: TGTGCCAGTCGTTTAGCGGGACTGTACAATGAGCAGTTCTTC.

V is TRBV7-2 and J is TRBJ2-7; unclear D gene. The CDR3 length is 15 residues. With 0 bases removed from V and 5 bases from J, the gap between germline ends came to 14 bases. Germline assignment: CDR1 SGHTA and CDR2 FQGNSA. The CDR3: CASSLAHAESDEQYF. In DNA form, the CDR3 reads TGTGCCAGCAGCTTAGCGCACGCAGAATCCGACGAGCAGTACTTC.

The chain carries TRBV5-5 and TRBJ1-4, with D perhaps TRBD1 (6 bases). This CDR3 is 17 amino acids long. Germline V lookup: CDR1 SGHKS, CDR2 YYEKEE (reference sequence). V was pared by 0 bases and J by 5 bases, with 17 bases between. CDR3 DNA: TGTGCCAGCAGCTTGGAGCGATTCCTTACAGGGAATGAAAAACTGTTTTTT. Translation gives CASSLERFLTGNEKLFF.

The rearrangement joins TRBV21-1 to TRBJ1-1; the DNA was not compared with TRBD1, the D call given in the table. TRBV21-1 is shown as a pseudogene. There are 16 residues in the CDR3. The DNA for the CDR3 is TGTGCCATCTTACTCCGGGACAGGGGCATGAACACTGAAGCTTTCTTT. Residues: CAILLRDRGMNTEAFF.

The genes are TRBV18 and TRBJ2-7; 8 bases are a match to TRBD2. The CDR3 loop spans 13 amino acids. Per the germline V gene, CDR1 is KGHSH and CDR2 is LQKENI. Trimming removed 2 bases from V and 6 bases from J; junction bases left unmatched: 3. CDR3 DNA sequence: TGTGCCAGCTCACCAGCGGGGGGAGGCGAGCAGTACGTC. Translated: CASSPAGGGEQYV.

The J gene is TRBJ1-1, the V gene TRBV9; 7 positions match TRBD1. The length of the CDR3 is 15 residues. CDR1 SGDLS and CDR2 YYNGEE come from the germline V gene. Trimming removed 2 bases from V and 1 base from J; junction bases left unmatched: 5. The CDR3 loop is CASSVGTVTNTEAFF. CDR3 DNA: TGTGCCAGCAGCGTCGGGACAGTGACGAACACTGAAGCTTTCTTT.

The J gene is TRBJ1-2, the V gene TRBV6-5; 7 bases match TRBD1. This CDR3 has 13 residues. V shed 3 bases, J shed 5 bases, and the junction held 3 bases outside the gene matches. The germline V gene encodes CDR1 MNHEY and CDR2 SVGAGI. CDR3 sequence (DNA): TGTGCCAGCAGTTATGACAGGGTTTATGGCTACACCTTC. Its protein is CASSYDRVYGYTF.

The chain combines TRBV27 with TRBJ2-5, with 7 bases lining up with TRBD1. The CDR3 loop spans 15 amino acids. CDR1 and CDR2 (germline): MNHEY, SMNVEV (reference sequence). Trimming at V came to 5 bases and at J to 7 bases, leaving 13 bases not matched to a gene. Here the CDR3 reads CASSPYRGKMVTQYF. The CDR3 nucleotides read TGTGCCAGCAGTCCGTACAGGGGAAAAATGGTGACCCAGTACTTC.

The chain is built from TRBV10-3 and TRBJ2-2, with unresolved D. V lost 3 bases to trimming and J lost 3 bases, with 8 bases between them. CDR1 is ENHRY, CDR2 SYGVKD, per germline. CDR3 length equals 14 residues. The CDR3 DNA reads as TGTGCCATCAGTGACCTAGACTACACCGGGGAGCTGTTTTTT. It encodes CAISDLDYTGELFF.